This passage covers 14 T cell receptor beta chains from one sample sequenced in a study of OX40 agonist ivuxolimab in advanced cancers. TCRdb's table, derived via immunoSEQ multiplex PCR, lists solely in-frame clones and lacks some. The sample has 70,000 to 75,000 clones, 70% to 90% seen once. The material sequenced was CD4+ or CD8+ T cells sorted from blood, taken in a trial of the OX40 agonist ivuxolimab. Receptors were obtained from an adult with an advanced solid tumor such as melanoma, head and neck, liver or kidney cancer.

This clone has only one observation. V usage is TRBV28 and J usage is TRBJ1-4; no clear D. The CDR3 loop spans 16 amino acids. The V gene lost 2 bases and the J gene lost 4 bases, with 14 bases spanning the gap. CDR1 is MDHEN and CDR2 is SYDVKM in the germline V gene. DNA for the CDR3: TGTGCCAGCAGTTTAAACGTGGAGTTCCTTAATGAAAAACTGTTTTTT. Protein sequence: CASSLNVEFLNEKLFF.

The chain couples TRBV5-4 to TRBJ2-5, with a weak D call TRBD1 (6 bases). The CDR3 sequence is 16 residues long. V was shortened by 0 bases and J by 4 bases, with 16 bases between the two germline ends. Germline CDR1 reads SGHNT; CDR2 reads YYREEE (reference sequence). The DNA for the CDR3 is TGTGCCAGCAGCTTGGAGGCCCAGCCCAGGGGAGAGACCCAGTACTTC. Amino acids: CASSLEAQPRGETQYF.

J is TRBJ2-1 and V is TRBV15; TRBD2 agrees at 13 bases. Germline loops: CDR1 LNHNV, CDR2 YYDKDF (reference sequence). With 6 bases clipped from V and 1 base from J, the junction kept 9 bases outside the gene matches. There are 18 residues in the CDR3. The CDR3 sequence is CATSSGLAGLFSYNEQFF. In DNA form, the CDR3 reads TGTGCCACCAGTTCGGGACTAGCGGGATTGTTTTCCTACAATGAGCAGTTCTTC.

V and J are TRBV7-8 and TRBJ1-5; 8 bases agree with TRBD1. After removal of 5 bases from V and 2 bases from J, the junction contained 5 bases not matched to a gene. The CDR3 covers 15 residues. CDR1 is SGHVS, CDR2 FQNEAQ, per germline. For the CDR3, the DNA is TGTGCCAGCAGCAACCCGACAGGGGGCAATCAGCCCCAGCATTTT. As protein: CASSNPTGGNQPQHF.

This chain joins TRBV7-2 and TRBJ2-7; 10 bases are a match to TRBD2. V was pared by 4 bases and J by 1 base, with 10 bases of the junction left unmatched. Germline CDR1 reads SGHTA; CDR2 reads FQGNSA. This CDR3 has 17 residues. In DNA, the CDR3 is TGTGCCAGCAGCTCCAGACTAGCGGGCTACTATTCCTACGAGCAGTACTTC. It translates to CASSSRLAGYYSYEQYF.

This rearrangement joins TRBV11-3 to TRBJ2-1; 12 bases align to TRBD2. Unmatched junction bases numbered 6, after V lost 6 bases and J lost 0 bases. The CDR3 has 17 amino acids. CDR1 and CDR2 from the germline V gene are SGHNT and YENEEA. CDR3: CASSTGTSGSSYNEQFF. The DNA for the CDR3 is TGTGCCAGCAGTACCGGGACTAGCGGGTCCTCCTACAATGAGCAGTTCTTC.

This rearrangement joins TRBV5-1 to TRBJ2-7; no clear D. This CDR3 has 15 amino acids. The germline V and J ends were trimmed by 2 bases and 2 bases, with 14 bases remaining between them. The germline gives CDR1 SGHRS, CDR2 YFSETQ. CDR3 amino acids: CASSLTVKGTYEQYF. CDR3 DNA sequence: TGCGCCAGCAGCTTAACAGTGAAGGGAACCTACGAGCAGTACTTC.

The chain combines TRBV11-3 with TRBJ2-2; D remains unclear. There are 11 residues in the CDR3. CDR1 is SGHNT, CDR2 YENEEA, per germline. V gave up 7 bases and J gave up 0 bases, with 0 bases separating them. CDR3 DNA sequence: TGTGCCAGCACGAACACCGGGGAGCTGTTTTTT. Translating it yields CASTNTGELFF.

This chain uses TRBV2 with TRBJ1-5; no firm D call. CDR3 length: 14 amino acids. V was cut by 4 bases and J by 4 bases, with 11 bases left in between. Looked up from germline, CDR1 is SNHLY and CDR2 is FYNNEI. CDR3 protein: CASSGLRTNQPQHF. CDR3 nucleotide sequence: TGTGCCAGCAGTGGGCTACGGACTAATCAGCCCCAGCATTTT.

This clone came up once. The chain joins TRBV5-4 to TRBJ2-1, with 10 nucleotides matching TRBD2. Losses at the gene ends were 0 bases for V and 8 bases for J; bases not matched to a gene: 2. This CDR3 spans 14 amino acids. Germline V gives CDR1 SGHNT, CDR2 YYREEE (reference sequence). The CDR3 protein is CASSLASGSDEQFF. The CDR3 DNA reads as TGTGCCAGCAGCTTGGCTAGCGGGAGCGATGAGCAGTTCTTC.

This chain joins TRBV10-2 and TRBJ2-7, with TRBD2 identical over 8 bases. This CDR3 has 16 residues. The V segment lost 8 bases and the J segment 3 bases; nucleotides outside the gene matches: 15. Germline V gene data show CDR1 as WSHSY and CDR2 as SAAADI. CDR3 loop: CASSIGGLAGNYEQYV. The CDR3 DNA reads TGCGCCAGCTCCATAGGGGGGCTAGCGGGTAACTACGAGCAGTACGTC.

The rearrangement links TRBV13 to TRBJ2-7; 8 bases match TRBD1. The ends lost 5 bases at V and 0 bases at J; junction bases unmatched: 9. Germline CDR1 and CDR2: PRHDT and FYEKMQ (reference sequence). The CDR3 runs 16 residues. As DNA, the CDR3 is TGTGCCAGCAGCCCCGGACAGGGAATTAGCTCCTACGAGCAGTACTTC. Encoded protein: CASSPGQGISSYEQYF.

The chain employs TRBV9 and TRBJ1-6, with D unclear. Trimming took off 0 bases at V and 9 bases at J, with 4 bases between the two ends. Germline-derived CDR1 and CDR2 are SGDLS and YYNGEE. This CDR3 spans 12 amino acids. The CDR3 nucleotides are TGTGCCAGCAGCGTAGCCGGTTCACCCCTCCACTTT. It translates to CASSVAGSPLHF.

The CDR3 nucleotides are TGTGCCAGCAGCCTGACTGGGCTCGAGAACGTCCTGACTTTC. Its translation: CASSLTGLENVLTF. The rearrangement uses TRBV9 and TRBJ2-6; D gene uncertain. Trimming pared 4 bases from V and 10 bases from J, leaving 15 bases between. The CDR3 totals 14 residues. Germline V gene sequence: CDR1 SGDLS, CDR2 YYNGEE.